One TCR beta chain is described in this entry. This CDR3 spans 16 amino acids. Sequencing was performed with immunoSEQ multiplex PCR; in TCRdb, only in-frame clones are kept and a portion is missing. The table lists 110,000 or so clones, around 85% of them singletons. This entry comes from a study of blood T cell repertoires in COVID-19. The origin of this receptor is a woman aged 60-75 years with COVID-19, enrolled during active disease. The V gene is TRBV21-1, the J gene TRBJ1-5; the D call in the table, TRBD1, was not verified against the DNA. TRBV21-1 is tagged as a pseudogene. Sequencing was performed on peripheral blood. CDR3 protein: CASSNRQAYSNQPQHF. The CDR3 DNA sequence: TGTGCCAGCAGCAATCGACAGGCTTATAGCAATCAGCCCCAGCATTTT.